The subject of this entry is one T cell receptor beta chain. The time point: patch test 2, 6 weeks after DPC sensitization. Treatment in this sample: therapeutic diphenylcyclopropenone sensitization with weekly scalp DPC. One entry per CDR3 protein, called by TCRdb with MiXCR from the RACE reads. The table has some 88,000 distinct CDR3 sequences, 11% seen once. This record comes from a study of human T cells and chemical hapten exposure. Specimen: whole blood, collected in connection with sensitization to the hapten diphenylcyclopropenone (DPC). This sequence originates from a man in his forties with alopecia areata. Some clones in this sample may be carry-over from other donors' samples.

CDR3 loop: CASSIISRERATDTQYF. The CDR3 DNA follows: TGTGCCAGCTCAATTATAAGTCGGGAGAGAGCCACAGATACGCAGTATTTT. The V gene is TRBV7-8, the J gene TRBJ2-3; possibly TRBD2 for D (6 bases). The length of the CDR3 is 17 residues. V was trimmed by 8 bases and J by 2 bases, leaving 23 bases between them. Looked up from germline, CDR1 is SGHVS and CDR2 is FQNEAQ.